The clone carrying this T cell receptor beta chain was seen a single time. The data originate from a study of blood T cell repertoires in COVID-19. Overall study context: COVID-19 samples, acute and convalescent, were from the United States, Italy and Spain.

Libraries were prepared by immunoSEQ multiplex PCR; TCRdb keeps only in-frame clonotypes and omits some of them. The data hold 250,000 or so clones, with 82% observed a single time. This clonotype was obtained from a woman between 65 and 79 years old with acute or convalescent COVID-19. Sequencing used peripheral blood.

CDR3 sequence: CASSSRTALDTEAFF. In DNA, the CDR3 is TGTGCCAGCAGTTCGCGGACAGCCCTTGACACTGAAGCTTTCTTT. V and J are TRBV6-2 or TRBV6-3 and TRBJ1-1; a possible D gene is TRBD1 (6 bases). The ends were cut back, 4 bases at V and 3 bases at J, with 15 bases in the middle. This CDR3 spans 15 amino acids. CDR1 is MNHEY and CDR2 is SVGEGT in the germline V gene.